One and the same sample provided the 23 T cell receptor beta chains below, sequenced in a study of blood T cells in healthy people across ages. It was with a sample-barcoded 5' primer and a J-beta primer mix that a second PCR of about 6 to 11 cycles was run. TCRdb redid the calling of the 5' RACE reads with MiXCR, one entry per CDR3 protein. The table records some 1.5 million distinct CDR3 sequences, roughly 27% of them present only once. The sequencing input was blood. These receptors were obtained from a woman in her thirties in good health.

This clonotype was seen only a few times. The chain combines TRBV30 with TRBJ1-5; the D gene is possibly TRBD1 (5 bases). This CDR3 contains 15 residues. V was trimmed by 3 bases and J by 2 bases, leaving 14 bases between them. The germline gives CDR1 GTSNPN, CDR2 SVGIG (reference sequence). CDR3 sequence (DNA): TGTGCCTGGAGGCCTTCAGGGTTCGGCAATCAGCCCCAGCATTTT. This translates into CAWRPSGFGNQPQHF.

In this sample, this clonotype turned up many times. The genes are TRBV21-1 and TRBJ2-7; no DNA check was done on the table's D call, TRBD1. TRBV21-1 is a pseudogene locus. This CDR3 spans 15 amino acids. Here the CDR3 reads CASLSSGTLSYEQYF. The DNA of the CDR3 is TGTGCCAGCCTGTCCTCCGGGACGCTCTCCTACGAGCAGTACTTC.

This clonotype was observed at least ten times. The CDR3 here is CASSWTSGSWETQYF. The CDR3 DNA reads as TGTGCCAGCAGCTGGACTAGCGGGAGTTGGGAGACCCAGTACTTC. V is TRBV12-3 or TRBV12-4 and J is TRBJ2-5; 13 bases fit TRBD2. The length of the CDR3 is 15 residues. J was trimmed by 5 bases and V by 6 bases; bases with no gene match: 6.

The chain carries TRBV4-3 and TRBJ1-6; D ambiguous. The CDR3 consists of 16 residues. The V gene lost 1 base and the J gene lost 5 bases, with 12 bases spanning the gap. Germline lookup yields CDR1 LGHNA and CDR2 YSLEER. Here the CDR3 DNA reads TGCGCCAGCAGCCAAGTTCGAGGACTGAATAATTCACCCCTCCACTTT. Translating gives CASSQVRGLNNSPLHF.

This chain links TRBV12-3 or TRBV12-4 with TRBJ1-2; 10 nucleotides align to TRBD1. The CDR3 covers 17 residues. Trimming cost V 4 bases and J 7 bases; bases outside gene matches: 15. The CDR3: CASSSLTGGLITGGYTF. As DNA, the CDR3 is TGTGCCAGCAGTTCCTTGACAGGGGGCTTGATTACAGGTGGCTACACCTTC.

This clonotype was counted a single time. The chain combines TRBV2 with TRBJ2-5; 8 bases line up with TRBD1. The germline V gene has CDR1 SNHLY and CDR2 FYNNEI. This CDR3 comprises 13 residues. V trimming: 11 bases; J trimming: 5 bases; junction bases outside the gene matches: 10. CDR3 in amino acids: CAGGDRGEETQYF. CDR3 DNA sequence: TGTGCCGGCGGTGACAGGGGAGAGGAGACCCAGTACTTC. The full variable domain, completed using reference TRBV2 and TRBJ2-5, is EPEVTQTPSHQVTQMGQEVILRCVPISNHLYFYWYRQILGQKVEFLVSFYNNEISEKSEIFDDQFSVERPDGSNFTLKIRSTKLEDSAMYFCAGGDRGEETQYFGPGTRLLVL.

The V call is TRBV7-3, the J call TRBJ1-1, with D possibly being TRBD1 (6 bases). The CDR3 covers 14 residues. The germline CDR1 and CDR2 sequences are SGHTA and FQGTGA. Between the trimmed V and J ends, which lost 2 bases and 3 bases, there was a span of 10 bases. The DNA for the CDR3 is TGTGCCAGCAGCTTATTGGGGGCTGACACTGAAGCTTTCTTT. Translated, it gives CASSLLGADTEAFF.

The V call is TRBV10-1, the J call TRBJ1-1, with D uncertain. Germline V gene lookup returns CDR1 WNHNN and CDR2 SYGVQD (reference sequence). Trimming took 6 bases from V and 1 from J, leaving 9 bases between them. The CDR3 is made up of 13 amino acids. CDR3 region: CASSPLPNTEAFF. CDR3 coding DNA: TGCGCCAGCAGCCCCCTACCGAACACTGAAGCTTTCTTT.

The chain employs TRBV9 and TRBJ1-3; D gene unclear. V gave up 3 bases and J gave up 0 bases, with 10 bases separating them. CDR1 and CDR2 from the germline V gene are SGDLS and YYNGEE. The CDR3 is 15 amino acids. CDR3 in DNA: TGTGCCAGCAGCGCCCTACCTCTCTCTGGAAACACCATATATTTT. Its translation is CASSALPLSGNTIYF. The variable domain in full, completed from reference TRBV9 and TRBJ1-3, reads DSGVTQTPKHLITATGQRVTLRCSPRSGDLSVYWYQQSLDQGLQFLIQYYNGEERAKGNILERFSAQQFPDLHSELNLSSLELGDSALYFCASSALPLSGNTIYFGEGSWLTVV.

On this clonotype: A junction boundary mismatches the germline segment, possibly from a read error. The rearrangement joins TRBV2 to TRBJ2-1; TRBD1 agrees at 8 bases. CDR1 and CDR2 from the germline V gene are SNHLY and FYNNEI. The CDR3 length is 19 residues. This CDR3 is CAGSEGPAGGKSSYNEQFF. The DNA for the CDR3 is TGTGCCGGCAGTGAAGGCCCGGCAGGGGGCAAAAGCTCCTACAATGAGCAGTTCTTC.

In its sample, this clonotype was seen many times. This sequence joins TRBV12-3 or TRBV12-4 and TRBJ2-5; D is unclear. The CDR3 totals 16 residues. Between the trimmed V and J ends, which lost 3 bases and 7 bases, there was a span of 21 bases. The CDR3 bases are TGTGCCAGCAGTTTGATGGGAACCCGGAGAGGTGGGACCCAGTACTTC. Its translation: CASSLMGTRRGGTQYF.

The CDR3 DNA sequence: TGCGCCAGCAGCACGGGACTAGCGGGGACCTATGAGCAGTTCTTC. The encoded protein is CASSTGLAGTYEQFF. This chain joins TRBV5-1 and TRBJ2-1; 13 nucleotides agree with TRBD2. The CDR3 spans 15 residues. J gave up 8 bases and V 4 bases, and 6 bases lay outside the gene matches. Germline V gene data show CDR1 as SGHRS and CDR2 as YFSETQ.

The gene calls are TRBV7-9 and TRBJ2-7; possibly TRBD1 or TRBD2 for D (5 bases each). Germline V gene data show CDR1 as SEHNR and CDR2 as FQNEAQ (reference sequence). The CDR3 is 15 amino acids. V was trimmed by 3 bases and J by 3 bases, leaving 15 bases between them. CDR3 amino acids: CASSLGLGDGYEQYF. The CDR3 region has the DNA TGTGCCAGCAGCTTGGGCCTCGGGGACGGCTACGAGCAGTACTTC.

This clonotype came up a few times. This CDR3 is CSVLGGTEQFF. The CDR3 bases are TGCAGCGTTCTCGGGGGGACGGAGCAGTTCTTC. The chain combines TRBV29-1 with TRBJ2-1; 7 bases are shared with TRBD2. J was trimmed by 10 bases and V by 5 bases; bases with no gene match: 5. The CDR3 loop spans 11 amino acids. Germline CDR1 reads SQVTM; CDR2 reads ANQGSEA.

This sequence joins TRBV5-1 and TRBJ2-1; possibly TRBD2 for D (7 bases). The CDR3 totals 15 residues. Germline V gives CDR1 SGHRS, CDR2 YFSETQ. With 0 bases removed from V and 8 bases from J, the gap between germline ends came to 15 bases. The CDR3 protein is CASSLEAGRGDEQFF. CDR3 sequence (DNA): TGCGCCAGCAGCTTGGAGGCAGGGAGGGGGGATGAGCAGTTCTTC.

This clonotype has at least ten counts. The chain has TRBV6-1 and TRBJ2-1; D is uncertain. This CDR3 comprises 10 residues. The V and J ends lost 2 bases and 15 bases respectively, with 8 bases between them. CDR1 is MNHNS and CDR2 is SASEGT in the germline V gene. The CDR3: CASSEYISFF. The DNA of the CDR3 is TGTGCCAGCAGTGAATATATATCGTTCTTC.

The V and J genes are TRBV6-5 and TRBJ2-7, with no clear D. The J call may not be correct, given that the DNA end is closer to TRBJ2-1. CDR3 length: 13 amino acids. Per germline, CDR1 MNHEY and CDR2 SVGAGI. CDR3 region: CASSYSNSYEQFF. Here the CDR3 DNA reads TGTGCCAGCAGTTACTCCAACTCCTACGAGCAGTTCTTC.

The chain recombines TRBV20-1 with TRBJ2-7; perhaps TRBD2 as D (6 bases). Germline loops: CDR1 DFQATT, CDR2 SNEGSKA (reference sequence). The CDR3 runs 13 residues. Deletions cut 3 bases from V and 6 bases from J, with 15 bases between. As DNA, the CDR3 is TGCAGTGCTAGGGCCTTGGGGGGTCGCGAGCAGTACTTC. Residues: CSARALGGREQYF.

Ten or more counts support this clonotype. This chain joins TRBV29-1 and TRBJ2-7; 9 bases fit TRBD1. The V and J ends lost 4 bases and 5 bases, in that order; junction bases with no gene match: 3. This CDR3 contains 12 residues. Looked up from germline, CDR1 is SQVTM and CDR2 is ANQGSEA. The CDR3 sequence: CSVVGQGHEQYF. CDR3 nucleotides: TGCAGCGTTGTGGGACAGGGCCACGAGCAGTACTTC.

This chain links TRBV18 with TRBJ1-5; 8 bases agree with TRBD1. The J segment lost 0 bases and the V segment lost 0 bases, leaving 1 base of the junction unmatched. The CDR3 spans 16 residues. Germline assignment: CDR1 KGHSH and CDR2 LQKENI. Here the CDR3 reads CASSPPGTGSNQPQHF. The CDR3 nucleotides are TGTGCCAGCTCACCACCGGGGACAGGTAGCAATCAGCCCCAGCATTTT.

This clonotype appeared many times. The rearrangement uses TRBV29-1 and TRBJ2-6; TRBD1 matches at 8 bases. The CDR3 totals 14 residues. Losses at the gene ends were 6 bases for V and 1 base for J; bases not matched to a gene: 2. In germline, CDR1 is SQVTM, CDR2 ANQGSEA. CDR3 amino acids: CSVQGASGANVLTF. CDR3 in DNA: TGCAGCGTCCAGGGGGCGTCTGGGGCCAACGTCCTGACTTTC.

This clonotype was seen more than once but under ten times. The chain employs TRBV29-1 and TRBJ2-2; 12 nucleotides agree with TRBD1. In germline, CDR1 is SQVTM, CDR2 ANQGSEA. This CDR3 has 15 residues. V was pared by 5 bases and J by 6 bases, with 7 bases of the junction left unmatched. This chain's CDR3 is CSVYPGTGGSGELFF. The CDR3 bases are TGCAGCGTTTACCCCGGGACAGGGGGCTCCGGGGAGCTGTTTTTT.

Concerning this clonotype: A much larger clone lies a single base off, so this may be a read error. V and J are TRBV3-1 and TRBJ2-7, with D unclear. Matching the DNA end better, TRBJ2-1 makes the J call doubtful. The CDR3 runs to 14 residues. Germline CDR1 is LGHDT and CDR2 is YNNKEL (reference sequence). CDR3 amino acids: CASSLLTNSYEQFF. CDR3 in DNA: TGTGCCAGCAGCCTTCTGACAAACTCCTACGAGCAGTTCTTC.